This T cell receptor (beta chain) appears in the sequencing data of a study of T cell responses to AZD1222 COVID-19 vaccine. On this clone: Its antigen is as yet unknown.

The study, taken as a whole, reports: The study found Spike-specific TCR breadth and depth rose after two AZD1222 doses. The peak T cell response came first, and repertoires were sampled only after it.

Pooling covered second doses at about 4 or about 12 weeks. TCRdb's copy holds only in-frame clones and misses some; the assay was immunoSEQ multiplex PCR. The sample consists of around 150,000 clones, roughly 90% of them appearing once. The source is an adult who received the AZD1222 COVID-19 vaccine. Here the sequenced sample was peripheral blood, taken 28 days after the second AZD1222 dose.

CDR3 sequence (DNA): TGTGCCAGCTCGAGGGACAGGGAAGAGACCCAGTACTTC. It translates to CASSRDREETQYF. The chain links TRBV2 to TRBJ2-5, with 9 bases matching TRBD1. Germline V gene sequence: CDR1 SNHLY, CDR2 FYNNEI. The CDR3 is 13 amino acids. Trimming at V came to 8 bases and at J to 3 bases, leaving 4 bases not matched to a gene.